The text below deals with one TCR beta chain. Its antigen is unknown. Template switching introduced a universal primer site, and the cDNA bore unique molecular identifiers. TCRdb used MiXCR to reprocess the 5' RACE reads, holding one entry per CDR3 protein. Of about 450,000 distinct CDR3 sequences in the sample, about 18% are singletons; the top ten hold roughly 12%. This specimen comes from a study of identical twins. Whole-study results and caveats: Out-of-frame alpha sequences shared by twins were enriched for low generation probability. Conclusions were based on cross-sectional statistical analysis, without following the same donors. Models, which agreed with sharing between unrelated individuals, nonetheless underestimated the out-of-frame TCR alpha sharing seen in monozygotic twins.

The CDR3 is 16 amino acids. The germline gives CDR1 MNHEY, CDR2 SMNVEV (reference sequence). Deletions cut 0 bases from V and 5 bases from J, with 16 bases between. The sequence derives from a man aged 45-65 years in good health. The chain joins TRBV27 to TRBJ1-2, with a weak D call TRBD1 (6 bases). Sequenced material: naive T cells sorted from blood. CDR3 coding DNA: TGTGCCAGCAGTTTATCAGGAAAGGGACACAGATATGGCTACACCTTC. Translating it yields CASSLSGKGHRYGYTF.